This TCR beta chain was retrieved from a study of blood T cell repertoires in COVID-19. Study at large: The samples span acute and convalescent COVID-19 from the United States, Italy and Spain. From T cells, B-cell-depleted T cells, or PBMCs came the material, which was cDNA or gDNA.

Here immunoSEQ multiplex PCR was the method, and the copy in TCRdb shows in-frame clones only, minus some. The sample has about 150,000 clones; 84% are singletons. V gave up 3 bases and J gave up 7 bases; unmatched junction bases: 10. CDR3 length: 18 residues. Germline V gives CDR1 KGHSH, CDR2 LQKENI. The J gene is TRBJ2-1, the V gene TRBV18, with 15 bases lining up with TRBD2. Input material: peripheral blood. This TCR was recovered from a human donor in a cohort sampled during active COVID-19. The chain's CDR3 is CASSPYLGLAGGDNEQFF. CDR3 nucleotide sequence: TGTGCCAGCTCACCTTATTTGGGACTAGCGGGGGGAGATAATGAGCAGTTCTTC.